These 22 T cell receptor beta chains share one sample of origin, sequenced in a study of blood T cell repertoires in COVID-19. Generated by immunoSEQ multiplex PCR, the TCRdb table keeps only in-frame clones and is missing some. This table holds a few hundred thousand clones, about 89% found once. Sequences were obtained from peripheral blood. The source of these receptors is a woman aged 60-70 years with acute or convalescent COVID-19.

The chain employs TRBV4-3 and TRBJ2-1; 9 bases match TRBD2. Losses at the gene ends were 1 base for V and 6 bases for J; bases not matched to a gene: 10. The CDR3 totals 17 residues. Germline V gene sequence: CDR1 LGHNA, CDR2 YSLEER. The CDR3 here is CASSQGALWTSANEQFF. In DNA form, the CDR3 reads TGCGCCAGCAGCCAAGGTGCCTTATGGACTAGCGCCAATGAGCAGTTCTTC.

The chain combines TRBV7-6 with TRBJ1-1; TRBD1 might be the D (5 bases). Germline V CDR1 and CDR2: SGHVS, FNYEAQ. Between the trimmed V and J ends, which lost 1 base and 0 bases, there was a span of 9 bases. The CDR3 runs to 15 residues. The CDR3 sequence: CASSLVQGMNTEAFF. The DNA of the CDR3 is TGTGCCAGCAGCTTAGTTCAGGGTATGAACACTGAAGCTTTCTTT.

The chain is built from TRBV28 and TRBJ2-1; D is perhaps TRBD1 (5 bases). The CDR3 contains 13 residues. Trimming cost V 6 bases and J 4 bases, with 10 bases left between them. Germline CDR1 MDHEN, CDR2 SYDVKM. In DNA form, the CDR3 reads TGTGCCAGCAGCCCGACAGATTACAATGAGCAGTTCTTC. It translates to CASSPTDYNEQFF.

The V call is TRBV19, the J call TRBJ2-7, with 8 bases fitting TRBD2. CDR1 LNHDA and CDR2 SQIVND come from the germline V gene (reference sequence). V shed 5 bases, J shed 2 bases, and the junction held 5 bases outside the gene matches. The CDR3 is 14 amino acids. DNA for the CDR3: TGTGCCAGTAGTGAAGCGGGGGAAGCCTACGAGCAGTACTTC. Translation gives CASSEAGEAYEQYF. The full variable domain, with the rest looked up from reference TRBV19 and TRBJ2-7, is DGGITQSPKYLFRKEGQNVTLSCEQNLNHDAMYWYRQDPGQGLRLIYYSQIVNDFQKGDIAEGYSVSREKKESFPLTVTSAQKNPTAFYLCASSEAGEAYEQYFGPGTRLTVT.

V gene TRBV27 combines with J gene TRBJ1-4, with D hard to call. CDR1 and CDR2 (germline): MNHEY, SMNVEV (reference sequence). The V end lost 5 bases, the J end lost 5 bases, and 12 bases lay between the germline ends. The CDR3 length is 14 residues. DNA for the CDR3: TGTGCCAGCAGTCCGCGACACTCGAATGAAAAACTGTTTTTT. Translating it yields CASSPRHSNEKLFF. Variable domain in full (rest from reference TRBV27 and TRBJ1-4): EAQVTQNPRYLITVTGKKLTVTCSQNMNHEYMSWYRQDPGLGLRQIYYSMNVEVTDKGDVPEGYKVSRKEKRNFPLILESPSPNQTSLYFCASSPRHSNEKLFFGSGTQLSVL.

The V call is TRBV28, the J call TRBJ1-1; tentatively, D is TRBD1 (5 bases). The V gene's germline CDR1 is MDHEN and CDR2 SYDVKM. V was cut by 6 bases and J by 2 bases, with 16 bases left in between. The CDR3 length is 15 residues. CDR3 amino acids: CASRRDRFPNTEAFF. DNA of the CDR3: TGTGCCAGCAGACGCGACAGATTCCCAAACACTGAAGCTTTCTTT.

This rearrangement joins TRBV4-2 to TRBJ2-3; TRBD2 aligns across 14 bases. The CDR3 extends over 19 amino acids. V shed 3 bases and J 2 bases; nucleotides not matched to a gene: 10. Germline CDR1 LGHNA, CDR2 YNFKEQ. CDR3: CASSQGTSGGPLLTDTQYF. CDR3 coding DNA: TGTGCCAGCAGCCAGGGGACTAGCGGGGGCCCGCTCCTCACAGATACGCAGTATTTT.

The chain recombines TRBV3-1 (or the pseudogene TRBV3-2) with TRBJ2-2; 7 nucleotides align to TRBD2. The CDR3 is made up of 17 amino acids. Germline lookup yields CDR1 LGHDT and CDR2 YNNKEL (reference sequence). The V gene end was trimmed by 1 base and the J gene end by 0 bases; junction bases not matched to a gene: 5. The CDR3 bases are TGTGCCAGCAGCCAAGGTGGGGCGGGAGCGAACACCGGGGAGCTGTTTTTT. Translation gives CASSQGGAGANTGELFF.

This clone is a singleton in its sample. This sequence joins TRBV13 and TRBJ2-7, with unresolved D. Germline loops: CDR1 PRHDT, CDR2 FYEKMQ (reference sequence). V was cut by 3 bases and J by 4 bases, with 10 bases left in between. The CDR3 has 13 amino acids. CDR3: CASSFPLEYEQYF. CDR3 nucleotides: TGTGCCAGCAGCTTCCCCTTAGAATACGAGCAGTACTTC.

The genes are TRBV18 and TRBJ2-1; TRBD1 matches at 9 bases. This CDR3 has 16 amino acids. CDR1 and CDR2 from the germline V gene are KGHSH and LQKENI. With 6 bases clipped from V and 6 bases from J, the junction kept 12 bases outside the gene matches. The CDR3 DNA reads as TGTGCCAGCTCCACTTCGGGGGGACAGGGATTCAATGAGCAGTTCTTC. It codes for CASSTSGGQGFNEQFF.

The chain recombines TRBV2 with TRBJ2-7, with 9 bases that match TRBD2. Germline V lookup: CDR1 SNHLY, CDR2 FYNNEI. Losses at the gene ends were 5 bases for V and 4 bases for J; bases not matched to a gene: 6. The CDR3 consists of 14 residues. This CDR3 is CASSKQGLAYEQYF. CDR3 coding DNA: TGTGCCAGCAGTAAACAAGGACTAGCGTACGAGCAGTACTTC.

The sample holds a few counts of this clone. This chain uses TRBV9 with TRBJ2-2, with TRBD2 identical over 7 bases. CDR3 length equals 17 residues. The junction had 8 bases not matched to a gene; V was cut back by 0 bases and J by 3 bases. Germline lookup yields CDR1 SGDLS and CDR2 YYNGEE. CDR3 DNA sequence: TGTGCCAGCAGCGTAGTCTCTAGCGGCAAGGACACCGGGGAGCTGTTTTTT. Protein sequence: CASSVVSSGKDTGELFF. The full variable domain, completed using reference TRBV9 and TRBJ2-2, is DSGVTQTPKHLITATGQRVTLRCSPRSGDLSVYWYQQSLDQGLQFLIQYYNGEERAKGNILERFSAQQFPDLHSELNLSSLELGDSALYFCASSVVSSGKDTGELFFGEGSRLTVL.

The gene calls are TRBV3-1 (or the pseudogene TRBV3-2) and TRBJ2-5; D remains unclear. Per germline, CDR1 LGHDT and CDR2 YNNKEL (reference sequence). The CDR3 is 13 residues long. V lost 0 bases, J lost 2 bases, and 4 bases lay in between. CDR3 nucleotide sequence: TGTGCCAGCAGCCAAGACGCGCAAGAGACCCAGTACTTC. Protein: CASSQDAQETQYF.

This clone was seen a single time. V is TRBV6-5 and J is TRBJ1-1; 8 nucleotides match TRBD1. Germline CDR1 MNHEY, CDR2 SVGAGI. This CDR3 is built from 16 residues. With V trimmed by 0 bases and J by 2 bases, 5 bases remained unmatched. CDR3 sequence reads: CASSYSFAGGNTEAFF. Here the CDR3 DNA reads TGTGCCAGCAGTTACTCGTTTGCAGGGGGCAACACTGAAGCTTTCTTT.

In this sample, this clone turned up a few times. The J gene is TRBJ2-7, the V gene TRBV5-6, with D tentatively TRBD1 (6 bases). Germline CDR1 is SGHDT and CDR2 is YYEEEE. This CDR3 has 15 residues. Trimming removed 2 bases at V and 0 bases at J, with 12 bases between. The CDR3 region has the DNA TGTGCCAGCAGCTTCAGGGGAACTCACTCCTACGAGCAGTACTTC. As protein: CASSFRGTHSYEQYF.

The V call is TRBV4-1, the J call TRBJ1-4; D remains unclear. The CDR3 extends over 14 amino acids. Per the germline V gene, CDR1 is MGHRA and CDR2 is YSYEKL. V gave up 5 bases and J gave up 9 bases, with 16 bases separating them. The CDR3 region is CASSLDGGLQKLFF. In nucleotides, the CDR3 is TGCGCCAGCAGCTTGGACGGAGGACTACAAAAACTGTTTTTT.

V gene TRBV5-4 combines with J gene TRBJ1-1; maybe TRBD1 (5 bases). CDR1 is SGHNT, CDR2 YYREEE, per germline (reference sequence). The length of the CDR3 is 15 residues. Deletions cut 4 bases from V and 1 base from J, with 14 bases between. The DNA of the CDR3 is TGTGCCAGCAGCCCGGGGGTGATAGGGAACACTGAAGCTTTCTTT. This translates into CASSPGVIGNTEAFF.

J is TRBJ2-3 and V is TRBV7-2, with D tentatively TRBD2 (5 bases). This CDR3 comprises 15 residues. CDR1 SGHTA and CDR2 FQGNSA come from the germline V gene. The V end lost 3 bases, the J end lost 0 bases, and 10 bases lay between the germline ends. The DNA of the CDR3 is TGTGCCAGCAGCTTTCTAGCAACTAGCACAGATACGCAGTATTTT. Translating it yields CASSFLATSTDTQYF.

The rearrangement links TRBV11-2 to TRBJ1-1; D is unresolved. The V end lost 8 bases, the J end lost 2 bases, and 9 bases lay between the germline ends. The germline gives CDR1 SGHAT, CDR2 FQNNGV. CDR3 length equals 12 residues. CDR3 amino acids: CASGTHNTEAFF. The CDR3 coding sequence is TGTGCCAGCGGCACACATAACACTGAAGCTTTCTTT. Filled out from reference TRBV11-2 and TRBJ1-1, the complete variable domain reads EAGVAQSPRYKIIEKRQSVAFWCNPISGHATLYWYQQILGQGPKLLIQFQNNGVVDDSQLPKDRFSAERLKGVDSTLKIQPAKLEDSAVYLCASGTHNTEAFFGQGTRLTVV.

J is TRBJ2-7 and V is TRBV4-1; a possible D gene is TRBD1 (6 bases). V dropped 3 bases and J dropped 3 bases, with 9 bases sitting between them. The CDR3 length is 13 residues. Germline-derived CDR1 and CDR2 are MGHRA and YSYEKL. CDR3 loop: CASSHSTGYEQYF. CDR3 nucleotides: TGCGCCAGCAGCCACTCGACAGGCTACGAGCAGTACTTC.

This clone was observed a single time. This chain links TRBV2 with TRBJ1-1; 7 bases map to TRBD1. The J segment lost 1 base and the V segment lost 10 bases, leaving 6 bases of the junction unmatched. The CDR3 is 13 residues long. CDR1 is SNHLY, CDR2 FYNNEI, per germline. CDR3 sequence (DNA): TGTGCCACAGGGGGACCCCCGAACACTGAAGCTTTCTTT. This encodes CATGGPPNTEAFF.

This sequence joins TRBV6-6 and TRBJ2-7; the match to TRBD1 covers 9 bases. The germline CDR1 and CDR2 sequences are MNHNY and SVGAGI (reference sequence). V lost 10 bases, J lost 3 bases, and 4 bases stayed unmatched. The length of the CDR3 is 12 residues. The CDR3 spells CATGTGIYEQYF. The CDR3 DNA reads TGTGCCACCGGGACAGGGATCTACGAGCAGTACTTC.